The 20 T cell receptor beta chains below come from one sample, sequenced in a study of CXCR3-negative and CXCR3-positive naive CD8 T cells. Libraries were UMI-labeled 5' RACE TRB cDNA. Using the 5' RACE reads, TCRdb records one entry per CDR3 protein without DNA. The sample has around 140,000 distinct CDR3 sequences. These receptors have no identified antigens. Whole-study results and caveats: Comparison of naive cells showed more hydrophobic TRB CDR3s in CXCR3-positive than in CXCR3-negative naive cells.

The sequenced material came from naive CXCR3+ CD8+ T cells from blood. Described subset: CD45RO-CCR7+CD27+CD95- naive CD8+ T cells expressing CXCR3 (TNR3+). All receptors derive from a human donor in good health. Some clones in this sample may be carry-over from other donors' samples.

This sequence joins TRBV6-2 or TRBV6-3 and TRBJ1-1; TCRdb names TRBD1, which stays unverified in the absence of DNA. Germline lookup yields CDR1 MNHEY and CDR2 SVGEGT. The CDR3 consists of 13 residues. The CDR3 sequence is CASSYDRYTEAFF.

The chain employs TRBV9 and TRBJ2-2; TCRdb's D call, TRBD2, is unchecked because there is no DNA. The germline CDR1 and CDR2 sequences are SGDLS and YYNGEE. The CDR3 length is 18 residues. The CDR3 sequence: CASSVDRRGGSNTGELFF.

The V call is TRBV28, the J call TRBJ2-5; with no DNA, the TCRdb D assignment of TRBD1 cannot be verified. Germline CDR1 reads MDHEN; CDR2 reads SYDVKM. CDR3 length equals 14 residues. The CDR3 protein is CASSPGQGKETQYF.

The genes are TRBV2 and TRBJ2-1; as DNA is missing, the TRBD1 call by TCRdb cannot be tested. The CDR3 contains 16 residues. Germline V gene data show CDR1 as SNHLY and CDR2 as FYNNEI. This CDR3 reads CASSPGTGGSYNEQFF.

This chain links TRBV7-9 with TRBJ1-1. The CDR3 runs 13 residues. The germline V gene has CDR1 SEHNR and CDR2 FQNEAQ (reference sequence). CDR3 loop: CASSQPLNTEAFF.

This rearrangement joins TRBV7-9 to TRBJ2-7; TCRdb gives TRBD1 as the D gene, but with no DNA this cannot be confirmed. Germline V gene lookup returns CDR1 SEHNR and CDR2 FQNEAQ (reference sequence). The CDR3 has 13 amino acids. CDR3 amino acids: CASSPTPTYEQYF.

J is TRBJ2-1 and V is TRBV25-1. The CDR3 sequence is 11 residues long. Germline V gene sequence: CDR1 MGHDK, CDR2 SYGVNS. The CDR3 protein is CASSEYNEQFF.

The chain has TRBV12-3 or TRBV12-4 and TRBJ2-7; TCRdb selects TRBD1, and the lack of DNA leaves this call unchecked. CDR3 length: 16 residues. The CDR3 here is CASSPQFGTGDYEQYF.

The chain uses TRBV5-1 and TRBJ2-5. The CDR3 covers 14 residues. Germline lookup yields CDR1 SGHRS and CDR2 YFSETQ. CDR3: CASSLDRFQETQYF.

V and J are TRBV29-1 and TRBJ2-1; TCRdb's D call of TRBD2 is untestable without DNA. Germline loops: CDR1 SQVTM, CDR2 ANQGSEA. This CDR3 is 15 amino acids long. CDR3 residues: CSVEQELAGVGEQFF.

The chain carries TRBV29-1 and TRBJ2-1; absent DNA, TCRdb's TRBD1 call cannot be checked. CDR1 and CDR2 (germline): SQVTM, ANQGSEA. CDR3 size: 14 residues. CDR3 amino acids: CRVSGQNTYNEQFF.

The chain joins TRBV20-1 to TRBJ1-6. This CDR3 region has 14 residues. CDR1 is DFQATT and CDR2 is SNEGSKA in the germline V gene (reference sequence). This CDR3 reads CSAGLGFSNSPLHF.

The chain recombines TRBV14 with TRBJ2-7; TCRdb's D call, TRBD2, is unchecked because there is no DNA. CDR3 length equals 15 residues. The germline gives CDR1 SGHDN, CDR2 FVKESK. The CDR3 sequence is CASSHRGGPGYEQYF.

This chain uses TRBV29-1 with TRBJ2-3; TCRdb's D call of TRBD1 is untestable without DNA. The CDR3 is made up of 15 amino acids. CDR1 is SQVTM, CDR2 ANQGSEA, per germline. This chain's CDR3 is CSVESPRVGTDTQYF.

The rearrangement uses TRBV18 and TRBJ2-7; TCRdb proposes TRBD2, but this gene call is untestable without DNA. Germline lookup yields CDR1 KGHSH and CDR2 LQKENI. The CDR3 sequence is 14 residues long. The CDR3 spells CASSKGDSFYEQYF.

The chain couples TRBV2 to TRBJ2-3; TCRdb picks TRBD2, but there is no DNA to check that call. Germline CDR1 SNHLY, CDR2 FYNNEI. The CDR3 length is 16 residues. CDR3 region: CASRRSSGSFTDTQYF.

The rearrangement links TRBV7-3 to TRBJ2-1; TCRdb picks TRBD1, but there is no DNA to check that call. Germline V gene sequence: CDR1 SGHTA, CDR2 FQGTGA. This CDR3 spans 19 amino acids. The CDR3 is CASSLAGRGSISSYNEQFF. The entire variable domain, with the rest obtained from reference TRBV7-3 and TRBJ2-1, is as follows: GAGVSQTPSNKVTEKGKYVELRCDPISGHTALYWYRQSLGQGPEFLIYFQGTGAADDSGLPNDRFFAVRPEGSVSTLKIQRTERGDSAVYLCASSLAGRGSISSYNEQFFGPGTRLTVL.

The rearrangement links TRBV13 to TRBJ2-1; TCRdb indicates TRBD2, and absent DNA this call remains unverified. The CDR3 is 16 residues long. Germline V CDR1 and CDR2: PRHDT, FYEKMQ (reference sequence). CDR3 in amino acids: CASSLGPSGSYNEQFF.

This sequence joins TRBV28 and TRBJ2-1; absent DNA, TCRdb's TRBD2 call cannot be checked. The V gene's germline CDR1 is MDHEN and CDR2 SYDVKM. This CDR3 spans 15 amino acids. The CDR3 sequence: CASSLWAGGGDEQFF.

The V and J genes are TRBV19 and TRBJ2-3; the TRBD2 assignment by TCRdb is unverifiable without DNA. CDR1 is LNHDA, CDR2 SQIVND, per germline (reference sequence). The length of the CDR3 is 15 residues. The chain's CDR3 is CASSSYYGGTDTQYF.